Listed below are T cell receptor beta chains from one sample, sequenced in a study of blood T cells in healthy people across ages. MiXCR, applied by TCRdb to the 5' RACE reads, yields one record per CDR3 protein. The data contain more than 1,400,000 distinct CDR3 sequences, 42% of them singletons. Sequencing input: blood. These receptors were collected from a woman under 30 in good health. Both conserved end residues are part of each CDR3. The order of the fields is J gene, V gene, clone size, D gene, CDR3 DNA, CDR3 protein. D genes are given only for firm matches. Rows may omit the clone size; those that give it use once, few, many or a size class.

TRBJ2-5,TRBV12-3/TRBV12-4,-,-,TGCGCCAGCAGCTTGGTTGGTGGAACCCAAGAGACCCAGTACTTC,CASSLVGGTQETQYF
TRBJ1-5,TRBV4-2,-,-,TGTGCCAGCAGCCAAGAGGTTATGGGACAGCCCCAGCATTTT,CASSQEVMGQPQHF
TRBJ1-4,TRBV4-2,-,-,TGTGCCAGCAGCCGCTCACAGGAAGTCGTTGAAAAACTGTTTTTT,CASSRSQEVVEKLFF
TRBJ1-1,TRBV7-2,many,-,TGTGCCAGCAGCCCCACATGGAACACTGAAGCTTTCTTT,CASSPTWNTEAFF
TRBJ1-1,TRBV5-1,-,-,TGCGCCAGCAGCCCTGAGGCCAGGGGGAACACTGAAGCTTTCTTT,CASSPEARGNTEAFF
TRBJ1-2,TRBV5-5,-,TRBD1,TGTGCCAGCAGCTCTGTACACAGGGGAGGTGCTAACTATGGCTACACCTTC,CASSSVHRGGANYGYTF
TRBJ2-3,TRBV6-5,-,-,TGTGCCAGCAGTTACAGATCCTCCACAGATACGCAGTATTTT,CASSYRSSTDTQYF
TRBJ2-5,TRBV4-1,-,-,TGCGCCAGCAGCCAAGATGGCAGCCCATACCAAGAGACCCAGTACTTC,CASSQDGSPYQETQYF
TRBJ2-5,TRBV20-1,few,-,TGCAGTGCTCCGCCCGGGGGCCGAGAGACCCAGTACTTC,CSAPPGGRETQYF
TRBJ2-1,TRBV7-2,many,TRBD2,TGTGCCAGCAGCTTGGCTAGCGGGGGCTCCTACAATGAGCAGTTCTTC,CASSLASGGSYNEQFF
TRBJ2-3,TRBV28,-,-,TGTGCCAGCAGCCCCCGGAAGGGCCCAGATACGCAGTATTTT,CASSPRKGPDTQYF
TRBJ2-1,TRBV12-3/TRBV12-4,few,-,TGTGCCAGCAGTTTCGGACTCCAGCAGTTCTTC,CASSFGLQQFF
TRBJ2-5,TRBV28,once,TRBD2,TGTGCCAGCACCCGGGGTAGCGGGGAGATTTTCCAAGAGACCCAGTACTTC,CASTRGSGEIFQETQYF
TRBJ2-7,TRBV27,few,TRBD2,TGTGCCAGCAGCAGAACCGAGCGGGAGGGAATCAACGAGCAGTACTTC,CASSRTEREGINEQYF
TRBJ2-3,TRBV2,few,-,TGTGCCAGCAGTGAATTTTCGGGGACAGATACGCAGTATTTT,CASSEFSGTDTQYF
TRBJ2-3,TRBV30,few,-,TGTGCCTGGAGTCCCGCGGCCCGCACAGATACGCAGTATTTT,CAWSPAARTDTQYF
TRBJ2-7,TRBV2,-,TRBD2,TGTGCCAGCAGCGGGACTAGCGGGATGTACGAGCAGTACTTC,CASSGTSGMYEQYF
TRBJ1-2,TRBV20-1,-,-,TGCAGTGCTAGAGAGGGTAGGGTGGGCTATGGCTACACCTTC,CSAREGRVGYGYTF
TRBJ2-2,TRBV5-1,few,TRBD1,TGCGCCAGCAGCACCTCGACAGGGAGCACCGGGGAGCTGTTTTTT,CASSTSTGSTGELFF
TRBJ2-1,TRBV3-1,-,TRBD2,TGTGCCAGCAGCCAAGTCTGGCCTAGCGGCAGCTCCTACAATGAGCAGTTCTTC,CASSQVWPSGSSYNEQFF
TRBJ1-4,TRBV7-2,-,-,TGTGCCAGCAGCTTAGTTTACAGTGGGAATGAAAAACTGTTTTTT,CASSLVYSGNEKLFF
TRBJ1-1,TRBV30,-,TRBD1,TGTGCCTGGGGATCGGCAGGGGGAACTGAAGCTTTCTTT,CAWGSAGGTEAFF
TRBJ2-1,TRBV6-4,many,TRBD2,TGTGCCAGCAGCCCCGGACTAGCGGGGGGGTCGAATGAGCAGTTCTTC,CASSPGLAGGSNEQFF
TRBJ1-4,TRBV6-1,few,-,TGTGCCAGCAGTGAAGTAGAAGGAGCTAATGAAAAACTGTTTTTT,CASSEVEGANEKLFF
TRBJ2-5,TRBV7-2,few,TRBD1,TGTGCCAGCAGCGTCGACAGGGGGGTTCGCGAGACCCAGTACTTC,CASSVDRGVRETQYF
TRBJ2-2,TRBV7-2,-,-,TGTGCCACCCCACCCCCTTGGAAGGGTTCCACCGGGGAGCTGTTTTTT,CATPPPWKGSTGELFF
TRBJ2-1,TRBV3-1,-,-,TGTGCCAGCAGCCAACGAGGGGAGGCCCGGAATGAGCAGTTCTTC,CASSQRGEARNEQFF
TRBJ2-3,TRBV2,few,-,TGTGCCAGCAGCGCAACAGGGACTGTGGATGCGCAGTATTTT,CASSATGTVDAQYF
TRBJ2-3,TRBV2,-,TRBD2,TGTGCCAGCAGAGGGTGGATAGCGGGGCCCACAGATACGCAGTATTTT,CASRGWIAGPTDTQYF
TRBJ2-5,TRBV7-3,-,-,TGTGCCAGCAGCTTAACGAAAGGGCTAGCTCGACAAGAGACCCAGTACTTC,CASSLTKGLARQETQYF
TRBJ2-1,TRBV4-1,few,-,TGCGCCGGCAGCCCCTTCCCGGGGGATGAGCAGTTCTTC,CAGSPFPGDEQFF
TRBJ2-7,TRBV5-1,-,-,TGCGCCAGCAGCTGGGAGGACAATTCCTACGAGCAGTACTTC,CASSWEDNSYEQYF
TRBJ2-5,TRBV12-3/TRBV12-4,-,-,TGTGCCAGCAATCTTAGAAGGGGGTATGAGCAGTACTTC,CASNLRRGYEQYF
TRBJ2-5,TRBV5-1,-,TRBD2,TGCGCCAGCAGCTTGGAGTGGGGGACTAGCGGACAAGAGACCCAGTACTTC,CASSLEWGTSGQETQYF
TRBJ1-1,TRBV29-1,-,-,TGCAGCGTTGAAGAGGGTGGGGCTGAAGCTTTCTTT,CSVEEGGAEAFF
TRBJ2-7,TRBV7-9,few,-,TGTGCCAGCAGCTTAGAATCCGGGCCGGGACGCTCCTACGAGCAGTACTTC,CASSLESGPGRSYEQYF
TRBJ2-7,TRBV28,-,TRBD1,TGTGCCAGCAGTCACAAACCCGGGACAGGGGTCTACGAGCAGTACTTC,CASSHKPGTGVYEQYF
TRBJ2-3,TRBV7-6,-,-,TGTGCCAGCAGCTTAAAAGGGGGAACAGATACGCAGTATTTT,CASSLKGGTDTQYF
TRBJ2-1,TRBV7-9,-,-,TGTGCCAGCAGCCTAATGACAGACCTTCGGTTCTTC,CASSLMTDLRFF
TRBJ1-5,TRBV6-1,-,-,TGTGCCAGCAGTGAAGGGCTAGGGGATCAGCCCCAGCATTTT,CASSEGLGDQPQHF
TRBJ2-1,TRBV4-1,-,TRBD2,TGCGCCAGCAGCCAGCGGGGGGGCCAAGGAGGTCTGTTCTTC,CASSQRGGQGGLFF
TRBJ2-5,TRBV7-9,-,-,TGTGCCAGCAGCTTGGGACCGACAGCGCGGACCCAGTACTTC,CASSLGPTARTQYF